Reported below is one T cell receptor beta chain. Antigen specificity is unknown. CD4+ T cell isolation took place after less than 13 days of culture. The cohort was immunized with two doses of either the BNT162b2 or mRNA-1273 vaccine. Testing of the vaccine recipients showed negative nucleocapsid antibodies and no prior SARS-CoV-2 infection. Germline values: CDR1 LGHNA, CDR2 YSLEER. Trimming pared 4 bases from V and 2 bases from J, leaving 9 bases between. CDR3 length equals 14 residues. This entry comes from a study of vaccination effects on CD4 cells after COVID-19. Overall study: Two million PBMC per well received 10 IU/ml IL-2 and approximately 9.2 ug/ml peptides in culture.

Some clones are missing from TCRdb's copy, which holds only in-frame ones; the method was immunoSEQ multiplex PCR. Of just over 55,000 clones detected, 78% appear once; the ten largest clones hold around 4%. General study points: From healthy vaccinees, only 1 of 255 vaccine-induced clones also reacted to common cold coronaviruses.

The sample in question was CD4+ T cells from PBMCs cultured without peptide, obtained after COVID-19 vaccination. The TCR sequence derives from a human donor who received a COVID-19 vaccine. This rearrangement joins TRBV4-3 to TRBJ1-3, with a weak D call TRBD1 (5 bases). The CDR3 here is CASSPGFAGNTIYF. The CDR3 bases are TGCGCCAGCAGCCCAGGGTTTGCTGGAAACACCATATATTTT.